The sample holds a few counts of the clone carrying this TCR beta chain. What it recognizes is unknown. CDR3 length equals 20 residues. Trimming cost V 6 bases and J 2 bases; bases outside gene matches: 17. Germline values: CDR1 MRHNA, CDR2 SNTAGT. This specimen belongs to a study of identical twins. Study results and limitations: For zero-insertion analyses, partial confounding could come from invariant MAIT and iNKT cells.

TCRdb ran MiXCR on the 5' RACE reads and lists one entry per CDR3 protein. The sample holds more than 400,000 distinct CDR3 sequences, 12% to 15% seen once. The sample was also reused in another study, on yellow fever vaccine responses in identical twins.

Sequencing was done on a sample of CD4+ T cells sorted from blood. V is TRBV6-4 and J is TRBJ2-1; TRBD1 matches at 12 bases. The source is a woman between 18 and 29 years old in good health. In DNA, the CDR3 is TGTGCCAGCAGGACCACGCCCGGGACAGGGGGCGCGTTCCCCTACAATGAGCAGTTCTTC. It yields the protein CASRTTPGTGGAFPYNEQFF.